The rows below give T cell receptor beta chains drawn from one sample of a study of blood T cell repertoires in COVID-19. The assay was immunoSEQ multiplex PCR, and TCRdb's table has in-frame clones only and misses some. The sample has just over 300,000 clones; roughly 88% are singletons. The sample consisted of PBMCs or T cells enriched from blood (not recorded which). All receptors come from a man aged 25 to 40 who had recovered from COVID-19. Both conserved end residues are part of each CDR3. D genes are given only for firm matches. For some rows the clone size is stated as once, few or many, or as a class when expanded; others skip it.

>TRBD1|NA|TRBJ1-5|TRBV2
TGTGCCAGCAGTGAGGGACAGTCCCCCTGGCAGCCCCAGCATTTT
CASSEGQSPWQPQHF
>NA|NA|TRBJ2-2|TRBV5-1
TGCGCCAGCAGCTTGGGACTCCTGAACACCGGGGAGCTGTTTTTT
CASSLGLLNTGELFF
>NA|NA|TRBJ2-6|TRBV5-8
TGTGCCAGCAGCTTATTCTACTCTGGGGCCAACGTCCTGACTTTC
CASSLFYSGANVLTF
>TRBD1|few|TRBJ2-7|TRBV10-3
TGTGCCATCCGACAGGGGGTCGGGTGGTACGAGCAGTACTTC
CAIRQGVGWYEQYF
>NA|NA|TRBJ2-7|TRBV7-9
TGTGCCAGCAGCTTAGTTACAGGGAACCCCGAGCAGTACTTC
CASSLVTGNPEQYF
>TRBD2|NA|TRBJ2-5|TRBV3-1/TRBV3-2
TGTGCCAGCAGCCAAGCTCGGGACGGGGGGAGCGAGACCCAGTACTTC
CASSQARDGGSETQYF
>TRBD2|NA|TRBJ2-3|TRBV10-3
TGTGCCATCAGTGTGACTAGCGGGGGGGCAGGCACAGATACGCAGTATTTT
CAISVTSGGAGTDTQYF
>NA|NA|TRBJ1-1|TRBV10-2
TGCGCCAGCAGTGACAGGGGGAACACTGAAGCTTTCTTT
CASSDRGNTEAFF
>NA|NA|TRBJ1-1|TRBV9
TGTGCCAGCAGCCTCAAAAGGGACTCTGAAGCTTTCTTT
CASSLKRDSEAFF
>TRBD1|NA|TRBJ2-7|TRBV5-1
TGCGCCAGCAGCAGGGGACAGGGCTACGAGCAGTACTTC
CASSRGQGYEQYF
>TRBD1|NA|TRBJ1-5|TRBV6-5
TGTGCCAGCAGTCGGGACAGGGTGGTTCAGCCCCAGCATTTT
CASSRDRVVQPQHF
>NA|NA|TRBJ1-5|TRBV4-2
TGTGCCAGCAGCCAAGAACGGGGAGGAGGGCAGCCCCAGCATTTT
CASSQERGGGQPQHF
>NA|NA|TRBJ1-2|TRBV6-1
TGTGCCAGCAGTTATAACTATGGCTACACCTTC
CASSYNYGYTF
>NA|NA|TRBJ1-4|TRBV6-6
TGTGCCAGCAGCACCCCCGGGCTCCGAAGGGGAAAACTGTTTTTT
CASSTPGLRRGKLFF
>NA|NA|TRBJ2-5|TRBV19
TGTGCCAGTAGCCCGACAGGTAACCAAGAGACCCAGTACTTC
CASSPTGNQETQYF
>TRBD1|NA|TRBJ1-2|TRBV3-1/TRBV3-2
TGTGCCAGCAGCCAAGATCGGACAGGGCTTTTCGGTGGCTACACCTTC
CASSQDRTGLFGGYTF